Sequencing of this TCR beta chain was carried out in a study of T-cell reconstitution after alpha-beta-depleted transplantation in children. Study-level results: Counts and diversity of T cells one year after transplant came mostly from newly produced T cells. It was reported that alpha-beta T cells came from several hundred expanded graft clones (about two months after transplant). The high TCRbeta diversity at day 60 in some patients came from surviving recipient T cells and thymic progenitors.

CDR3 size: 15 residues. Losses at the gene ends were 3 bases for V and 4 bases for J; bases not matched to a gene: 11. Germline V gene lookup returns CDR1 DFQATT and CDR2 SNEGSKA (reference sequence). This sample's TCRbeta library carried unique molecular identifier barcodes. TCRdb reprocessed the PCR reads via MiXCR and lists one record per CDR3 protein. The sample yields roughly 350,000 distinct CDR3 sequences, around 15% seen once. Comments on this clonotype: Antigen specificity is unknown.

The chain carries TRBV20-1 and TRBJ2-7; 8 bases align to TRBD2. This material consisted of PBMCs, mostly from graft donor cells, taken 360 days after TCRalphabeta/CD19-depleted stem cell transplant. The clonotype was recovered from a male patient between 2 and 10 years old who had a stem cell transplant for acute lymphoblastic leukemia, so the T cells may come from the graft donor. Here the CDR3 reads CSASRLSGRLYEQYF. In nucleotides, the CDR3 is TGCAGTGCTAGTCGACTGAGCGGGAGACTATACGAGCAGTACTTC.